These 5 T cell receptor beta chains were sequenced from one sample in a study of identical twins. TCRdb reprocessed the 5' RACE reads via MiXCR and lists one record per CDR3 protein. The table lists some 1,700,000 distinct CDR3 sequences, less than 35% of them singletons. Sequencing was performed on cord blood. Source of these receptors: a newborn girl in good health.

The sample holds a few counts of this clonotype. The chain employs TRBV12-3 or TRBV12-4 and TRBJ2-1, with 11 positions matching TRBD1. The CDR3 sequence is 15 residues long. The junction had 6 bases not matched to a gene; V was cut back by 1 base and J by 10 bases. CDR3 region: CASSLGTGGFREQFF. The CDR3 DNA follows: TGTGCCAGCAGTTTAGGGACAGGGGGCTTCCGCGAGCAGTTCTTC.

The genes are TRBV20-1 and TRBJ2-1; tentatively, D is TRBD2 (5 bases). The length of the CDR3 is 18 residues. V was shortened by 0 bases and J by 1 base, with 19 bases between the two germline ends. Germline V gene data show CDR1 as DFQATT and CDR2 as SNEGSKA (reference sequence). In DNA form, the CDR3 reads TGCAGTGCTAGAGATGGGAGTAAAGGGTTGGTGTCCTACAATGAGCAGTTCTTC. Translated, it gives CSARDGSKGLVSYNEQFF.

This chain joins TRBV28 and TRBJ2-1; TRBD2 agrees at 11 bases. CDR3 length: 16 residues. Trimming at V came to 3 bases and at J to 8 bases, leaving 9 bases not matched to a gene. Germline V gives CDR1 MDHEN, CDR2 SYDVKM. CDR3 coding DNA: TGTGCCAGCAGTTTGAAGATGACTAGCGGGAAGGATGAGCAGTTCTTC. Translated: CASSLKMTSGKDEQFF.

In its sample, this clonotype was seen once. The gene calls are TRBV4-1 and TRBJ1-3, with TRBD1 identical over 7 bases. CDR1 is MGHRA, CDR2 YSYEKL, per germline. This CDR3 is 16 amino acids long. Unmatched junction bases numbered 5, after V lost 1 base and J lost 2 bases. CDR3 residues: CASSQGYGTAGNTIYF. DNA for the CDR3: TGCGCCAGCAGCCAAGGGTATGGGACAGCTGGAAACACCATATATTTT.

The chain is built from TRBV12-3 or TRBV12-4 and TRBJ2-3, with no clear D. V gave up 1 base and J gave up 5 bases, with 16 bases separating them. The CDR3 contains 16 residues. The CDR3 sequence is CASSLDTRQRRDTQYF. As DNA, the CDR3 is TGTGCCAGCAGTTTAGATACCCGCCAAAGGCGAGATACGCAGTATTTT.